A single sample gave rise to the 11 T cell receptor beta chains below, sequenced in a study of monozygotic twins with inflammatory bowel disease. For each CDR3 protein, TCRdb gives one entry from its re-call of the 5' RACE reads, without DNA. The sample table includes some 400,000 distinct CDR3 sequences. Sequencing input: blood. These receptors came from a human donor with ulcerative colitis or Crohn's disease, or a healthy co-twin of an affected twin (not recorded which).

The V gene is TRBV2, the J gene TRBJ2-1; the D gene TCRdb calls, TRBD1, cannot be checked with no DNA. Germline V gene sequence: CDR1 SNHLY, CDR2 FYNNEI. This CDR3 region has 16 residues. The CDR3 is CASTTPGLGGHNEQFF.

V usage is TRBV12-3 or TRBV12-4 and J usage is TRBJ2-4; as DNA is missing, the TRBD1 call by TCRdb cannot be tested. The CDR3 is made up of 13 amino acids. CDR3 region: CASSQGPSTTQYF.

This chain joins TRBV20-1 and TRBJ1-5. Germline V gives CDR1 DFQATT, CDR2 SNEGSKA (reference sequence). This CDR3 spans 14 amino acids. The CDR3 sequence is CSASMGTQDQPQHF.

The V call is TRBV19, the J call TRBJ2-5; TCRdb reports TRBD1, a call that lacks DNA to check it against. Germline assignment: CDR1 LNHDA and CDR2 SQIVND (reference sequence). CDR3 length: 15 residues. CDR3: CASSPGQGATETRYF.

V usage is TRBV11-2 and J usage is TRBJ2-7; TCRdb calls TRBD1, which cannot be checked without DNA. The CDR3 runs to 12 residues. Germline values: CDR1 SGHAT, CDR2 FQNNGV. The CDR3 reads CASSLGDAGSDF. The full variable domain, its missing parts supplied by reference TRBV11-2 and TRBJ2-7, is EAGVAQSPRYKIIEKRQSVAFWCNPISGHATLYWYQQILGQGPKLLIQFQNNGVVDDSQLPKDRFSAERLKGVDSTLKIQPAKLEDSAVYLCASSLGDAGSDFGPGTRLTVT.

The V call is TRBV2, the J call TRBJ1-1; lacking DNA, the TRBD1 call made by TCRdb goes unchecked. This CDR3 has 14 residues. Germline CDR1 SNHLY, CDR2 FYNNEI. The CDR3 spells CASSEGALNTEAFF. Using reference TRBV2 and TRBJ1-1 for the parts outside the CDR3, the full variable domain is EPEVTQTPSHQVTQMGQEVILRCVPISNHLYFYWYRQILGQKVEFLVSFYNNEISEKSEIFDDQFSVERPDGSNFTLKIRSTKLEDSAMYFCASSEGALNTEAFFGQGTRLTVV.

The chain links TRBV25-1 to TRBJ1-1. The germline CDR1 and CDR2 sequences are MGHDK and SYGVNS. The CDR3 runs 13 residues. CDR3: CASSAREGSEAFF.

The rearrangement uses TRBV20-1 and TRBJ2-1; lacking DNA, the TRBD1 call made by TCRdb goes unchecked. Germline CDR1 is DFQATT and CDR2 is SNEGSKA (reference sequence). This CDR3 contains 15 residues. CDR3 region: CSARDIGGPYNEQFF.

This chain joins TRBV6-5 and TRBJ2-1. The length of the CDR3 is 15 residues. CDR1 and CDR2 (germline): MNHEY, SVGAGI. The CDR3 sequence: CASSSSAGLHNEQFF.

V and J are TRBV4-3 and TRBJ2-3. Germline V gene sequence: CDR1 LGHNA, CDR2 YSLEER. CDR3 length: 17 residues. The CDR3 here is CASSQDLYGLSTDTQYF.

The chain couples TRBV10-3 to TRBJ2-7; TCRdb names TRBD1, which stays unverified in the absence of DNA. This CDR3 spans 15 amino acids. The germline V gene encodes CDR1 ENHRY and CDR2 SYGVKD. The CDR3 loop is CAISGGQSSSYEQYF.